A selection of T cell receptor beta chains follows, all from one sample in a study of blood T cell repertoires in COVID-19. The data were produced by immunoSEQ multiplex PCR, yet TCRdb's version contains in-frame clones alone and is incomplete. The sample comprises under 200,000 clones, 65% to 85% of which are singletons, and over 10% rests with the top ten. Sequenced: PBMCs or T cells enriched from blood (not recorded which). These receptors were collected from a woman aged 60 to 75 who had recovered from COVID-19. Both conserved end residues are part of each CDR3. The D gene is left open where the match is weak. The size of a clone is reported for some rows only, either as once, few or many, or as a class for expanded clones.

v_gene: TRBV6-5
d_gene: .
abundance: .
len: 15
j_gene: TRBJ1-2
CDR3nt: TGTGCCAGCAGTTACGGCGGTCAAACTAACTATGGCTACACCTTC
CDR3aa: CASSYGGQTNYGYTF

v_gene: TRBV7-8
d_gene: TRBD1
abundance: .
len: 14
j_gene: TRBJ2-3
CDR3nt: TGTGCCAGCAGCCCCCGGACAGGGGTAAATACGCAGTATTTT
CDR3aa: CASSPRTGVNTQYF

v_gene: TRBV9
d_gene: TRBD1
abundance: .
len: 15
j_gene: TRBJ2-1
CDR3nt: TGTGCCAGCAGCGAGGGGACAGGGAGCTACAATGAGCAGTTCTTC
CDR3aa: CASSEGTGSYNEQFF

v_gene: TRBV5-1
d_gene: .
abundance: .
len: 15
j_gene: TRBJ2-2
CDR3nt: TGCGCCAGCAGCCAGGGGACCATGAACACCGGGGAGCTGTTTTTT
CDR3aa: CASSQGTMNTGELFF

v_gene: TRBV30
d_gene: TRBD1
abundance: .
len: 16
j_gene: TRBJ1-2
CDR3nt: TGTGCCTGGAGTGAGGGACAGTACCCTCTTAACTATGGCTACACCTTC
CDR3aa: CAWSEGQYPLNYGYTF

v_gene: TRBV30
d_gene: TRBD2
abundance: .
len: 14
j_gene: TRBJ2-1
CDR3nt: TGTGCTTATATACAGCGGGGGAAAGGTGGTGAGCAGTTCTTC
CDR3aa: CAYIQRGKGGEQFF

v_gene: TRBV10-3
d_gene: .
abundance: .
len: 13
j_gene: TRBJ1-5
CDR3nt: TGTGCCATCAGTGAGTCCGGGGATCAGCCCCAGCATTTT
CDR3aa: CAISESGDQPQHF

v_gene: TRBV19
d_gene: TRBD1
abundance: .
len: 14
j_gene: TRBJ1-2
CDR3nt: TGTGCCAGTAGTGTACACAGGGGGGACTATGGCTACACCTTC
CDR3aa: CASSVHRGDYGYTF

v_gene: TRBV28
d_gene: TRBD1
abundance: .
len: 15
j_gene: TRBJ1-1
CDR3nt: TGTGCCAGCAGTTTAAGGGGGGCAGGGGGCGGTGAAGCTTTCTTT
CDR3aa: CASSLRGAGGGEAFF

v_gene: TRBV9
d_gene: .
abundance: many
len: 15
j_gene: TRBJ1-1
CDR3nt: TGTGCCAGCAGCGCGCTCGTCGGGGTCAACACTGAAGCTTTCTTT
CDR3aa: CASSALVGVNTEAFF